This T cell receptor (beta chain) came from a study of control samples from healthy donors and cancer patients. Libraries were prepared by immunoSEQ multiplex PCR; TCRdb keeps only in-frame clonotypes and omits some of them. This sample has approximately 97,000 clones, with around four fifths found just once. This clone has just a few counts. The CDR3 consists of 15 residues. V lost 2 bases and J lost 7; bases outside the gene matches: 6. CDR1 SGHNT and CDR2 YYREEE come from the germline V gene (reference sequence). This TCR was recovered from a man under 40 in good health. The chain joins TRBV5-4 to TRBJ2-1, with 10 bases matching TRBD1. Sequencing used blood. Here the CDR3 DNA reads TGTGCCAGCAGCTTCCGGGACAGGGGCTCTAATGAGCAGTTCTTC. Protein: CASSFRDRGSNEQFF.